This TCR beta chain was found in a study of monozygotic twins with inflammatory bowel disease. The study, taken as a whole, reports: No detectable difference in repertoire similarity separated concordant from discordant twins, possibly as a result of limited power.

With regard to this clonotype: Its antigen is as yet unknown.

TCRdb reprocessed the 5' RACE reads, with one entry per CDR3 protein and no DNA. The listing records 150,000 or so distinct CDR3 sequences. In germline, CDR1 is LNHDA, CDR2 SQIVND (reference sequence). There are 13 residues in the CDR3. The clonotype originates from a human donor with ulcerative colitis or Crohn's disease, or a healthy co-twin of an affected twin (not recorded which). Sequencing was carried out using blood. The gene calls are TRBV19 and TRBJ1-2; checking the TCRdb D call of TRBD1 is not possible without DNA. CDR3 sequence reads: CASSFLPGFGYTF.